This T cell receptor beta chain was sequenced in a study of blood T cell repertoires in COVID-19. Overall study context: T cells, B-cell-depleted T cells, or PBMCs supplied cDNA or gDNA.

CDR1 and CDR2 from the germline V gene are SGHDN and FVKESK. The length of the CDR3 is 18 residues. V was shortened by 0 bases and J by 0 bases, with 17 bases between the two germline ends. Libraries were prepared by immunoSEQ multiplex PCR; TCRdb keeps only in-frame clonotypes and omits some of them. The data hold 68,000 or so clones, with 86% observed a single time. The sequenced sample consisted of peripheral blood. The rearrangement links TRBV14 to TRBJ1-2; tentatively, D is TRBD1 (6 bases). This receptor was identified in a man aged 50-59 years with acute or convalescent COVID-19. CDR3 in amino acids: CASSQDLPGRGPNYGYTF. The CDR3 coding sequence is TGTGCCAGCAGCCAAGACCTTCCGGGCAGGGGCCCTAACTATGGCTACACCTTC.